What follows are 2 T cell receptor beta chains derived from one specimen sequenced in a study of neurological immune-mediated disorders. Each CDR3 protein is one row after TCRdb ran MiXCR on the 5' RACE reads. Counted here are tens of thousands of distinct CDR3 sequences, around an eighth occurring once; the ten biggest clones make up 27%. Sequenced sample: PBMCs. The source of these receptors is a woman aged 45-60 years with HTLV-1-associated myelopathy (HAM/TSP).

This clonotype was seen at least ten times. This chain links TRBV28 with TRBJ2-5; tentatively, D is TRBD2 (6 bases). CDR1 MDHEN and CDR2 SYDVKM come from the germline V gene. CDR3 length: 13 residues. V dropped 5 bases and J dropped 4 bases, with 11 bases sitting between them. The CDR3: CASSILGGETQYF. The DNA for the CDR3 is TGTGCCAGCAGTATCCTGGGGGGAGAGACCCAGTACTTC.

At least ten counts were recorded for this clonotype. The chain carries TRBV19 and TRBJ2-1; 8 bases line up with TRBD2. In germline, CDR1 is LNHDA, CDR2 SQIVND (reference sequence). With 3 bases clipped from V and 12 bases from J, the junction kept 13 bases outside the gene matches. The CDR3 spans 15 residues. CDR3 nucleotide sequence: TGTGCCAGTAGTATCGGAGCGGGGGCAACCCATAGGCAGTTCTTC. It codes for CASSIGAGATHRQFF.